Following are 13 T cell receptor beta chains from one sample sequenced in a study of blood T cell repertoires in COVID-19. Sequencing used immunoSEQ multiplex PCR; TCRdb keeps in-frame clones, though not all of them. The sample has more than 300,000 clones, around nine tenths seen once. Material for sequencing was PBMCs or T cells enriched from blood (not recorded which). These TCRs come from a young woman who had recovered from COVID-19.

This chain links TRBV5-5 with TRBJ2-1; possibly TRBD2 for D (6 bases). CDR1 and CDR2 (germline): SGHKS, YYEKEE (reference sequence). This CDR3 is built from 13 residues. V was shortened by 4 bases and J by 7 bases, with 12 bases between the two germline ends. The chain's CDR3 is CASSILALNEQFF. The CDR3 nucleotides are TGTGCCAGCAGCATACTAGCCTTAAATGAGCAGTTCTTC.

The chain recombines TRBV11-3 with TRBJ1-1, with no clear D. Germline V gives CDR1 SGHNT, CDR2 YENEEA. Trimming cost V 1 base and J 0 bases, with 6 bases left between them. This CDR3 has 14 amino acids. CDR3 sequence: CASSLGGMNTEAFF. DNA for the CDR3: TGTGCCAGCAGCTTAGGAGGGATGAACACTGAAGCTTTCTTT.

This rearrangement joins TRBV30 to TRBJ1-1; D call uncertain. The CDR3 totals 11 residues. Between the trimmed V and J ends, which lost 5 bases and 3 bases, there was a span of 7 bases. CDR1 and CDR2 (germline): GTSNPN, SVGIG (reference sequence). CDR3 nucleotide sequence: TGTGCCTGGTCGTTTGACACTGAAGCTTTCTTT. Amino acid sequence: CAWSFDTEAFF.

The chain recombines TRBV7-9 with TRBJ1-3, with D possibly matching TRBD1 (5 bases). The V end was cut by 1 base, the J end by 9 bases, with 16 bases between. Germline V lookup: CDR1 SEHNR, CDR2 FQNEAQ (reference sequence). This CDR3 has 15 amino acids. CDR3 amino acids: CASSLDGQGQSTIYF. As DNA, the CDR3 is TGTGCCAGCAGCTTAGACGGGCAGGGCCAGAGCACCATATATTTT. Full variable domain (remainder filled in from reference TRBV7-9 and TRBJ1-3): DTGVSQNPRHKITKRGQNVTFRCDPISEHNRLYWYRQTLGQGPEFLTYFQNEAQLEKSRLLSDRFSAERPKGSFSTLEIQRTEQGDSAMYLCASSLDGQGQSTIYFGEGSWLTVV.

The chain recombines TRBV3-1 (or the pseudogene TRBV3-2) with TRBJ1-1; D is undetermined. This CDR3 spans 15 amino acids. Deletions cut 4 bases from V and 0 bases from J, with 12 bases between. Germline CDR1 LGHDT, CDR2 YNNKEL (reference sequence). This CDR3 reads CASSPSERLNTEAFF. The CDR3 DNA sequence: TGTGCCAGCAGCCCCTCGGAGCGACTGAACACTGAAGCTTTCTTT.

The rearrangement links TRBV20-1 to TRBJ1-4, with 7 bases aligning to TRBD1. Germline-derived CDR1 and CDR2 are DFQATT and SNEGSKA (reference sequence). Losses at the gene ends were 4 bases for V and 8 bases for J; bases not matched to a gene: 1. The CDR3 totals 11 residues. For the CDR3, the DNA is TGCAGTGCTATACAGGGGGAAAAACTGTTTTTT. Protein product: CSAIQGEKLFF.

The V and J genes are TRBV6-5 and TRBJ2-7; possibly TRBD1 for D (6 bases). Germline CDR1 reads MNHEY; CDR2 reads SVGAGI. Trimming removed 4 bases at V and 6 bases at J, with 10 bases between. The CDR3 has 12 amino acids. The DNA for the CDR3 is TGTGCCAGCAGTTCAGGGGTTGGCGAGCAGTACTTC. Its translation: CASSSGVGEQYF.

The V gene is TRBV19, the J gene TRBJ2-1, with D tentatively TRBD1 (6 bases). The CDR3 is 17 amino acids. V gave up 0 bases and J gave up 9 bases, with 21 bases separating them. Germline V gene sequence: CDR1 LNHDA, CDR2 SQIVND (reference sequence). CDR3 DNA: TGTGCCAGTAGTATAGACCAACTTATATGGGGGCAGAGTGAGCAGTTCTTC. Translating it yields CASSIDQLIWGQSEQFF.

This clone was recorded a few times. V is TRBV6-5 and J is TRBJ2-5, with 8 bases matching TRBD2. The CDR3 length is 15 residues. V was clipped by 10 bases and J by 5 bases; unmatched bases: 15. The germline CDR1 and CDR2 sequences are MNHEY and SVGAGI. CDR3 residues: CATNPRGGLGETQYF. DNA for the CDR3: TGTGCCACAAACCCTCGGGGGGGCCTCGGGGAGACCCAGTACTTC.

The chain has TRBV7-8 and TRBJ1-2; TRBD1 aligns across 8 bases. J was trimmed by 9 bases and V by 5 bases; bases with no gene match: 5. Germline values: CDR1 SGHVS, CDR2 FQNEAQ. This CDR3 contains 12 residues. CDR3 DNA sequence: TGTGCCAGCAGCCCCCGGGACAGGAGCTACACCTTC. Translation gives CASSPRDRSYTF.

V gene TRBV30 combines with J gene TRBJ1-5, with 8 positions matching TRBD1. This CDR3 has 15 residues. Trimming removed 5 bases from V and 2 bases from J; junction bases left unmatched: 8. Germline values: CDR1 GTSNPN, CDR2 SVGIG (reference sequence). In DNA form, the CDR3 reads TGTGCCTGGCAGCCCGGACAGGGTGGCAATCAGCCCCAGCATTTT. Its protein is CAWQPGQGGNQPQHF.

The V call is TRBV27, the J call TRBJ2-7; tentatively, D is TRBD2 (6 bases). Germline V CDR1 and CDR2: MNHEY, SMNVEV (reference sequence). The V gene lost 2 bases and the J gene lost 1 base, with 6 bases spanning the gap. This CDR3 spans 13 amino acids. The CDR3 DNA sequence: TGTGCCAGCAGTTTACGGGAGTCCTACGAGCAGTACTTC. Amino acid sequence: CASSLRESYEQYF.

This clone turned up a few times. V is TRBV5-1 and J is TRBJ2-1; D is unclear. Germline V gives CDR1 SGHRS, CDR2 YFSETQ. V lost 0 bases and J 12 bases, leaving 10 bases between the germline ends. CDR3 length: 12 amino acids. Here the CDR3 reads CASSLVPDLQFF. CDR3 in DNA: TGCGCCAGCAGCTTGGTGCCAGATCTGCAGTTCTTC.